This note documents a single T cell receptor (beta chain) sequence. Its antigen is still unknown. The data were obtained in a study of CD4 T cells in relation to SARS-CoV-2 and coronaviruses. Looking at the study overall: PBMCs were cultured with antigen for roughly 10 days before TCR beta sequencing. No peptide or an HIV-1 Nef peptide pool served as negative control.

The CDR3 runs to 12 residues. V shed 4 bases and J shed 8 bases, with 12 bases lying between them. Germline CDR1 is LGHDT and CDR2 is YNNKEL (reference sequence). Assay: immunoSEQ multiplex PCR; the TCRdb copy retains only in-frame clones and omits some. The table lists around 16,000 clones, 76% of them singletons, with 25% to 30% in the top ten. Unexposed donor CD4+ T cells date from about 2011-2018, before the COVID-19 pandemic. After roughly 9 days of culture, CD4+ T cells were isolated. Unexposed-donor CD4+ T cells were probed with SARS-CoV-2 S/N and four cold-coronavirus spikes, cells permitting.

Sequencing input: CD4+ T cells from PBMCs, cultured in vitro. This clonotype originated in a human donor in good health. This sequence joins TRBV3-1 (or the pseudogene TRBV3-2) and TRBJ2-7, with D uncertain. The CDR3 nucleotides are TGTGCCAGCAGCCCCCGAGGCAGCAAGCAGTACTTC. Its translation: CASSPRGSKQYF.